Following are 25 T cell receptor beta chains from one sample sequenced in a study of cytomegalovirus exposure and HLA in healthy donors. Using immunoSEQ multiplex PCR, the repertoire was profiled, and TCRdb retains in-frame clones only, with some absent. Here the sample spans tens of thousands of clones, roughly 93% being singletons. Sequencing was performed on PBMCs. These TCRs come from a woman aged 25 to 39 in good health and CMV-seronegative.

In its sample, this clone was seen once. The chain combines TRBV18 with TRBJ2-7; 11 nucleotides line up with TRBD2. The CDR3 has 16 residues. The germline CDR1 and CDR2 sequences are KGHSH and LQKENI. V shed 3 bases, J shed 0 bases, and the junction held 4 bases outside the gene matches. DNA of the CDR3: TGTGCCAGCTCACCGGGACTAGCGGCCAGCTCCTACGAGCAGTACTTC. It codes for CASSPGLAASSYEQYF.

The rearrangement joins TRBV27 to TRBJ1-1; 11 bases fit TRBD1. Germline V gene sequence: CDR1 MNHEY, CDR2 SMNVEV (reference sequence). With V trimmed by 3 bases and J by 3 bases, 9 bases remained unmatched. The CDR3 runs 17 residues. This CDR3 is CASSFRIVGQGDTEAFF. The CDR3, as DNA: TGTGCCAGCAGTTTCAGAATTGTGGGACAGGGGGACACTGAAGCTTTCTTT.

The V gene is TRBV7-9, the J gene TRBJ2-7; 7 bases map to TRBD1. The CDR3 runs to 17 residues. The V segment lost 5 bases and the J segment 1 base; nucleotides outside the gene matches: 14. CDR1 is SEHNR, CDR2 FQNEAQ, per germline (reference sequence). The CDR3 loop is CASSPPQGVPGSYEQYF. CDR3 in DNA: TGTGCCAGCAGCCCTCCCCAGGGGGTACCAGGATCCTACGAGCAGTACTTC.

This chain uses TRBV4-1 with TRBJ2-2; a weak D match, TRBD2 (6 bases). The germline V gene encodes CDR1 MGHRA and CDR2 YSYEKL. The CDR3 is 13 residues long. Trimming removed 6 bases from V and 8 bases from J, with 13 bases in between. CDR3: CASRQVGRGELFF. Written as DNA, the CDR3 is TGCGCCAGCAGGCAGGTCGGGAGAGGGGAGCTGTTTTTT.

This clone has just one count. The CDR3 loop reads CASSSPPYEQYF. Here the CDR3 DNA reads TGTGCCAGCAGTTCCCCCCCGTACGAGCAGTACTTC. This chain links TRBV28 with TRBJ2-7; D not resolved. V was shortened by 4 bases and J by 4 bases, with 8 bases between the two germline ends. This CDR3 is built from 12 residues. Germline V lookup: CDR1 MDHEN, CDR2 SYDVKM.

CDR3 region: CASSFGGRERNTQYF. The DNA of the CDR3 is TGTGCCAGCAGCTTCGGCGGGAGAGAGAGGAATACGCAGTATTTT. The rearrangement links TRBV7-3 to TRBJ2-3; 7 bases agree with TRBD2. The CDR3 runs 15 residues. Per germline, CDR1 SGHTA and CDR2 FQGTGA. Losses at the gene ends were 3 bases for V and 7 bases for J; bases not matched to a gene: 10.

In its sample, this clone was seen a few times. The rearrangement uses TRBV5-6 and TRBJ2-7, with a weak D call TRBD1 (6 bases). Trimming stripped 3 bases from V and 2 bases from J, with 9 bases between. CDR1 and CDR2 (germline): SGHDT, YYEEEE. The CDR3 extends over 13 amino acids. The CDR3 nucleotides read TGTGCCAGCAGCTCGGACAGACCCTACGAGCAGTACTTC. This translates into CASSSDRPYEQYF.

On this clone itself: The same CDR3 arises from other DNA sequences in this sample as well. The gene calls are TRBV2 and TRBJ2-5; 7 positions match TRBD2. The CDR3 is 13 residues long. V lost 3 bases, J lost 4 bases, and 2 bases stayed unmatched. Germline V CDR1 and CDR2: SNHLY, FYNNEI. The CDR3 reads CASSEGGGETQYF. In DNA, the CDR3 is TGTGCCAGCAGTGAGGGCGGGGGAGAGACCCAGTACTTC.

The V call is TRBV10-3, the J call TRBJ2-2; TRBD2 matches 8 bases. This CDR3 has 14 residues. Trimming at V came to 4 bases and at J to 5 bases, leaving 3 bases not matched to a gene. Germline V gives CDR1 ENHRY, CDR2 SYGVKD. CDR3 region: CAISALAGTGELFF. The CDR3 DNA reads TGTGCCATCAGTGCTTTAGCGGGGACCGGGGAGCTGTTTTTT.

The J gene is TRBJ1-1, the V gene TRBV12-5; unclear D gene. Germline loops: CDR1 LGHNT, CDR2 FRNRAP. V gave up 0 bases and J gave up 8 bases, with 7 bases separating them. The CDR3 consists of 12 residues. CDR3 amino acids: CASGLVLSEAFF. The CDR3 nucleotides read TGTGCTAGTGGTTTGGTACTGAGCGAAGCTTTCTTT.

The V call is TRBV19, the J call TRBJ1-2; D is possibly TRBD1 (6 bases). Germline CDR1 is LNHDA and CDR2 is SQIVND (reference sequence). This CDR3 comprises 13 residues. The V end was cut by 9 bases, the J end by 8 bases, with 19 bases between. CDR3 DNA sequence: TGTGCCAGCGGGGACACCCGATACTTGGGCTACACCTTC. Residues: CASGDTRYLGYTF.

This sequence joins TRBV30 and TRBJ1-2; the D is unclear. Germline lookup yields CDR1 GTSNPN and CDR2 SVGIG (reference sequence). The CDR3 sequence is 13 residues long. Trimming stripped 0 bases from V and 7 bases from J, with 12 bases between. The CDR3 bases are TGTGCCTGGAGTGTAAGCTTTCGTTTTGGCTACACCTTC. This sequence encodes CAWSVSFRFGYTF. The whole variable domain, remainder taken from reference TRBV30 and TRBJ1-2, is SQTIHQWPATLVQPVGSPLSLECTVEGTSNPNLYWYRQAAGRGLQLLFYSVGIGQISSEVPQNLSASRPQDRQFILSSKKLLLSDSGFYLCAWSVSFRFGYTFGSGTRLTVV.

This clone was observed once. CDR3: CASSYQGRGNQPQHF. In DNA form, the CDR3 reads TGTGCCAGCAGCTATCAGGGTCGGGGCAATCAGCCCCAGCATTTT. The chain joins TRBV5-8 to TRBJ1-5; possible D gene TRBD1, 5 bases. V was pared by 3 bases and J by 2 bases, with 12 bases between. Germline CDR1 SGHTS, CDR2 YDEGEE. The CDR3 consists of 15 residues.

This chain joins TRBV14 and TRBJ1-2; D not certain. Per germline, CDR1 SGHDN and CDR2 FVKESK. V lost 0 bases and J 5 bases, leaving 13 bases between the germline ends. The CDR3 totals 15 residues. The CDR3 sequence is CASSQDGRVGYGYTF. The CDR3, as DNA: TGTGCCAGCAGCCAAGATGGGAGGGTAGGGTATGGCTACACCTTC.

This sequence joins TRBV28 and TRBJ2-7; 8 positions agree with TRBD2. V was pared by 5 bases and J by 2 bases, with 8 bases of the junction left unmatched. Germline lookup yields CDR1 MDHEN and CDR2 SYDVKM. The CDR3 totals 15 residues. For the CDR3, the DNA is TGTGCCAGCAGTCTCTCGGGGACTAGAGCCTACGAGCAGTACTTC. Translation gives CASSLSGTRAYEQYF.

This chain uses TRBV4-2 with TRBJ2-3, with D perhaps matching TRBD2 (6 bases). Germline CDR1 is LGHNA and CDR2 is YNFKEQ. Trimming removed 3 bases from V and 0 bases from J, with 10 bases in between. CDR3 length: 15 residues. The CDR3 bases are TGTGCCAGCAGCCACGGGGGACCAAGCACAGATACGCAGTATTTT. Translating gives CASSHGGPSTDTQYF.

In DNA, the CDR3 is TGTGCCAGTAGTAGCGGGGAGGGTGTCTTAAACATTCAGTACTTC. This translates into CASSSGEGVLNIQYF. V gene TRBV19 combines with J gene TRBJ2-4, with TRBD2 identical over 7 bases. The V gene end was trimmed by 4 bases and the J gene end by 6 bases; junction bases not matched to a gene: 9. This CDR3 is 15 amino acids long. Germline CDR1 LNHDA, CDR2 SQIVND (reference sequence).

The chain carries TRBV5-4 and TRBJ2-3; 15 bases map to TRBD2. Germline lookup yields CDR1 SGHNT and CDR2 YYREEE (reference sequence). V shed 0 bases and J 4 bases; nucleotides not matched to a gene: 12. CDR3 size: 20 residues. The DNA of the CDR3 is TGTGCCAGCAGCTTGGGGGGACTAGCGGGAGGTCACATCCGCTCAGATACGCAGTATTTT. It yields the protein CASSLGGLAGGHIRSDTQYF.

The chain carries TRBV27 and TRBJ2-6, with a possible D match to TRBD2 (5 bases). This CDR3 contains 16 residues. The germline V gene has CDR1 MNHEY and CDR2 SMNVEV (reference sequence). Trimming took off 2 bases at V and 0 bases at J, with 8 bases between the two ends. CDR3 in DNA: TGTGCCAGCAGTTTAAGGCGGGTCTCTGGGGCCAACGTCCTGACTTTC. Protein sequence: CASSLRRVSGANVLTF.

V usage is TRBV4-1 and J usage is TRBJ2-7; 9 nucleotides match TRBD1. There are 13 residues in the CDR3. V lost 3 bases, J lost 6 bases, and 3 bases stayed unmatched. Germline V gene data show CDR1 as MGHRA and CDR2 as YSYEKL. Here the CDR3 DNA reads TGCGCCAGCAGCCAGGGGACAGGGCGCGAGCAGTACTTC. Protein sequence: CASSQGTGREQYF.

This clone was observed once. This chain links TRBV9 with TRBJ1-1; D is perhaps TRBD1 (5 bases). Trimming stripped 1 base from V and 2 bases from J, with 12 bases between. Germline V gene data show CDR1 as SGDLS and CDR2 as YYNGEE. The CDR3 loop spans 15 amino acids. For the CDR3, the DNA is TGTGCCAGCAGCGTACGGGCAGGGCTAAACACTGAAGCTTTCTTT. Amino acids: CASSVRAGLNTEAFF.

The chain couples TRBV5-6 to TRBJ2-2; TRBD1 matches 9 bases. J was trimmed by 8 bases and V by 3 bases; bases with no gene match: 5. The CDR3 is 14 amino acids. Germline V gives CDR1 SGHDT, CDR2 YYEEEE. The chain's CDR3 is CASSSTGGWGELFF. For the CDR3, the DNA is TGTGCCAGCAGCTCTACAGGGGGCTGGGGGGAGCTGTTTTTT.

The V gene is TRBV30, the J gene TRBJ1-1; tentative D call: TRBD1 (5 bases). CDR3 length: 11 amino acids. The germline V and J ends were trimmed by 5 bases and 4 bases, with 8 bases remaining between them. CDR1 and CDR2 from the germline V gene are GTSNPN and SVGIG (reference sequence). For the CDR3, the DNA is TGTGCCTGGGACAGTGGCACTGAAGCTTTCTTT. It encodes CAWDSGTEAFF.

The chain uses TRBV5-1 and TRBJ2-2; D not certain. CDR3 length: 15 residues. The germline gives CDR1 SGHRS, CDR2 YFSETQ. Trimming removed 1 base from V and 7 bases from J, with 14 bases in between. The CDR3 loop is CASSLSVELNGELFF. The CDR3 coding sequence is TGCGCCAGCAGCTTGAGTGTAGAGCTTAACGGGGAGCTGTTTTTT.

V is TRBV28 and J is TRBJ2-5, with D perhaps matching TRBD2 (6 bases). With 1 base removed from V and 5 bases from J, the gap between germline ends came to 14 bases. CDR1 is MDHEN, CDR2 SYDVKM, per germline. The CDR3 has 15 amino acids. CDR3 sequence (DNA): TGTGCCAGCAGTTTATTCCAGGGAGGAGGGGAGACCCAGTACTTC. Translating gives CASSLFQGGGETQYF.